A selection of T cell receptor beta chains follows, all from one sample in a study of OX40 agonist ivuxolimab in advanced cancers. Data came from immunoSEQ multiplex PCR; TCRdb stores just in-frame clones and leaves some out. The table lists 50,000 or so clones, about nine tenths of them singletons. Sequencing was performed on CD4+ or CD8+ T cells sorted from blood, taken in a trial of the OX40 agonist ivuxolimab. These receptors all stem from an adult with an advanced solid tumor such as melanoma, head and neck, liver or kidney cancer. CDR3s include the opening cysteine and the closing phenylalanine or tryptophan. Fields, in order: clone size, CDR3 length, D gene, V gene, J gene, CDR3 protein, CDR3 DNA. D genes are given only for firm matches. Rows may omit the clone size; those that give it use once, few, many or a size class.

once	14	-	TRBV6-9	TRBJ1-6	CASSTYGERSPLHF	TGTGCCAGCAGTACCTACGGGGAGCGTTCACCCCTCCACTTT
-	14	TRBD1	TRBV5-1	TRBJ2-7	CASSSRQGVDEQYF	TGCGCCAGCAGCTCGAGGCAGGGGGTCGACGAGCAGTACTTC
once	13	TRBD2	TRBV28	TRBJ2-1	CALGGLADNEQFF	TGTGCGCTCGGAGGACTAGCGGATAATGAGCAGTTCTTC
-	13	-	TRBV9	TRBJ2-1	CASSVAMGNEQFF	TGTGCCAGCAGCGTAGCTATGGGAAATGAGCAGTTCTTC
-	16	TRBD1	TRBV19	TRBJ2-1	CASSIGGTGGMNEQFF	TGTGCCAGTAGTATAGGGGGGACAGGGGGCATGAATGAGCAGTTCTTC
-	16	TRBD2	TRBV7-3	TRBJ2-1	CASSLYPSGRYYEQFF	TGTGCCAGCAGCTTATATCCCAGCGGGAGATACTATGAGCAGTTCTTC
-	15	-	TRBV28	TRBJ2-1	CASRPRGSTLNEQFF	TGTGCCAGCAGACCCCGGGGCTCAACCCTCAATGAGCAGTTCTTC
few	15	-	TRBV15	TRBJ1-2	CATSRDLDPIYGYTF	TGTGCCACCAGCAGAGATTTAGACCCCATCTATGGCTACACCTTC
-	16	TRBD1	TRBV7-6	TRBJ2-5	CASSLSFWQGVETQYF	TGTGCCAGCAGCTTAAGCTTTTGGCAGGGGGTAGAGACCCAGTACTTC
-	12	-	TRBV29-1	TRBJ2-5	CSVVAVQETQYF	TGCAGCGTTGTAGCGGTCCAAGAGACCCAGTACTTC
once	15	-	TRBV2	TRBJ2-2	CASTPDLRNTGELFF	TGTGCCAGCACTCCGGACCTCAGGAACACCGGGGAGCTGTTTTTT
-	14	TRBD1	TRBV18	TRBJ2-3	CASSPTGTGDTQYF	TGTGCCAGCTCACCAACCGGGACAGGGGATACGCAGTATTTT
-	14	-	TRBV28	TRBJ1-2	CASSLLGGNYGYTF	TGTGCCAGCAGTCTCCTAGGAGGGAACTATGGCTACACCTTC
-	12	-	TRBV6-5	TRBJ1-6	CASGWGGSPLHF	TGTGCCAGTGGATGGGGTGGTTCACCCCTCCACTTT
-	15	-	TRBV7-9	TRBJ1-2	CASSLDGLRAYGYTF	TGTGCCAGCAGCTTAGACGGACTTCGGGCGTATGGCTACACCTTC
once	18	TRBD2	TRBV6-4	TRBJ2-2	CASSEIRGEGFNTGELFF	TGTGCCAGCAGTGAGATTCGGGGGGAGGGGTTTAACACCGGGGAGCTGTTTTTT
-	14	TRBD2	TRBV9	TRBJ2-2	CASSSAGGSGELFF	TGTGCCAGCTCTTCGGCGGGAGGGTCCGGGGAGCTGTTTTTT
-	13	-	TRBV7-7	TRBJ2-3	CASSAGLADTQYF	TGTGCTAGCAGCGCAGGACTGGCAGATACGCAGTATTTT
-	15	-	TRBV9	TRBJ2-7	CASSTGSDASYEQYF	TGTGCCAGCAGCACAGGCAGCGATGCCTCCTACGAGCAGTACTTC
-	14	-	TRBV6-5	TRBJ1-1	CASKKWTGNTEAFF	TGTGCCAGCAAGAAGTGGACGGGGAACACTGAAGCTTTCTTT
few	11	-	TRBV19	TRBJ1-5	CASSAGQPQHF	TGTGCCAGTAGTGCCGGGCAGCCCCAGCATTTT
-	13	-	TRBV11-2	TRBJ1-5	CASSSGVFQPQHF	TGTGCCAGCAGCTCCGGAGTTTTTCAGCCCCAGCATTTT
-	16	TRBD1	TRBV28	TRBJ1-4	CASGDGTGGLNEKLFF	TGTGCCAGTGGGGACGGGACAGGGGGGCTGAATGAAAAACTGTTTTTT
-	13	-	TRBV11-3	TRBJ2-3	CASSGKGADTQYF	TGTGCCAGCAGCGGAAAGGGAGCAGATACGCAGTATTTT
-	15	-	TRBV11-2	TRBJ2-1	CASSFQDYSYNEQFF	TGTGCCAGCAGCTTCCAGGACTACTCCTACAATGAGCAGTTCTTC
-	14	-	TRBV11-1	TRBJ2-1	CATSARTTYNEQFF	TGTGCCACCTCTGCCCGGACCACCTACAATGAGCAGTTCTTC
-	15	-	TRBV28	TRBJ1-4	CASSFPGQYNEKLFF	TGTGCCAGCAGTTTCCCTGGACAGTATAATGAAAAACTGTTTTTT
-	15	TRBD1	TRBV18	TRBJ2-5	CASSRGQRSQETQYF	TGTGCCAGCTCACGGGGACAGAGATCACAAGAGACCCAGTACTTC
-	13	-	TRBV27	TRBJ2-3	CASSFSDTDTQYF	TGTGCCAGCAGTTTTTCCGACACAGATACGCAGTATTTT
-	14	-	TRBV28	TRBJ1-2	CASSLRQWGSGYTF	TGTGCCAGCAGTTTACGTCAGTGGGGCAGTGGCTACACCTTC
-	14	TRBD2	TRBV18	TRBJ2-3	CASSLAGETDTQYF	TGTGCCAGCTCACTAGCGGGAGAAACAGATACGCAGTATTTT
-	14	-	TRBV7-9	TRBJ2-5	CASSLVGGKVTQYF	TGTGCCAGCAGCTTAGTTGGGGGGAAGGTGACCCAGTACTTC
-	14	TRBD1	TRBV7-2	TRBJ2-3	CASSPGTGTDTQYF	TGTGCCAGCAGCCCAGGGACAGGCACAGATACGCAGTATTTT
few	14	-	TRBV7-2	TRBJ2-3	CASRPRGTSDTQYF	TGTGCCAGCAGGCCCCGGGGCACCTCAGATACGCAGTATTTT
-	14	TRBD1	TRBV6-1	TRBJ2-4	CASSSPDRGGIQYF	TGTGCCAGCAGTTCCCCGGACAGGGGAGGCATTCAGTACTTC
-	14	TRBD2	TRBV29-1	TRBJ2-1	CSAHTGLAENEQFF	TGCAGCGCCCACACCGGACTAGCGGAGAATGAGCAGTTCTTC
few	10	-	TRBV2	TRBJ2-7	CASKGYEQYF	TGTGCCAGCAAGGGCTACGAGCAGTACTTC
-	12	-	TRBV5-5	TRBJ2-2	CASSLDTGELFF	TGTGCCAGCAGCTTGGACACCGGGGAGCTGTTTTTT
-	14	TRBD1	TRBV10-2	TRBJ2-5	CASSKTGAPETQYF	TGCGCCTCGTCTAAGACAGGGGCTCCGGAGACCCAGTACTTC
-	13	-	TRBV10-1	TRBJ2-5	CASSDPRMGAQYF	TGCGCCAGCAGTGACCCTCGAATGGGGGCCCAGTACTTC
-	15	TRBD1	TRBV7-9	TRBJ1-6	CASSPDRGSRSPLHF	TGTGCCAGCAGCCCGGACAGGGGAAGTCGGTCACCCCTCCACTTT
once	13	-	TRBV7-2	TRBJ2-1	CASSLGPNNEQFF	TGTGCCAGCAGTTTAGGGCCGAACAATGAGCAGTTCTTC
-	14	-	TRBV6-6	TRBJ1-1	CASSYPVSLAEAFF	TGTGCCAGCAGTTACCCGGTTAGTCTCGCTGAAGCTTTCTTT
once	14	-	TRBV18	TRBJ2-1	CASSGPGIDNEQFF	TGTGCCAGCTCAGGGCCAGGGATAGACAATGAGCAGTTCTTC
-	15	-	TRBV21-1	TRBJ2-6	CASSSQGPGANVLTF	TGTGCCAGCAGCAGTCAAGGCCCTGGGGCCAACGTCCTGACTTTC
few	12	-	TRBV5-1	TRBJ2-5	CASSFERQTQYF	TGCGCCAGCAGTTTCGAGAGACAGACCCAGTACTTC
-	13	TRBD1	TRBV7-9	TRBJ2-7	CASSLDGTGRQYF	TGTGCCAGCAGCTTAGACGGGACAGGTCGGCAGTACTTC
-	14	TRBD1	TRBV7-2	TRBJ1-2	CASSPRQGLRGYTF	TGTGCCAGCAGCCCCCGACAGGGATTAAGGGGCTACACCTTC
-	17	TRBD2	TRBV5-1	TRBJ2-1	CASSWGSGRDAYNEQFF	TGCGCCAGCAGCTGGGGGAGCGGGAGGGATGCTTACAATGAGCAGTTCTTC
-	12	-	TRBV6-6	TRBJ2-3	CASSPSTDTQYF	TGTGCCAGCAGTCCTAGCACAGATACGCAGTATTTT
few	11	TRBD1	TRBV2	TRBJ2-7	CASSPGGEQYF	TGTGCCAGCAGCCCAGGGGGTGAGCAGTACTTC
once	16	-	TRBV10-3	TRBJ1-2	CASSYPEGKFSEGYTF	TGTGCCTCTTCTTATCCGGAGGGGAAGTTTTCTGAAGGCTACACCTTC
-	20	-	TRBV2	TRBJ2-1	CASSPLVIMVGGGTYNEQFF	TGTGCCAGCAGTCCACTAGTAATTATGGTGGGGGGCGGAACCTACAATGAGCAGTTCTTC
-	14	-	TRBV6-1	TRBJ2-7	CASKWLGRLYEQYF	TGTGCCAGCAAATGGTTGGGTCGACTCTACGAGCAGTACTTC
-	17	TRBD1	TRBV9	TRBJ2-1	CASSVAGTGVSRNEQFF	TGTGCCAGCAGCGTCGCCGGGACAGGGGTTTCTCGCAATGAGCAGTTCTTC